The 32 T cell receptor beta chains listed next were all sequenced from one sample in a study of blood T cell repertoires in COVID-19. The method was immunoSEQ multiplex PCR; TCRdb's version includes in-frame clones alone and lacks a portion of them. The sample lists about 56,000 clones; over 60% were seen once. What was sequenced was peripheral blood. The receptors here all came from a woman in her seventies with COVID-19, enrolled during active disease.

The chain combines TRBV13 with TRBJ2-4, with 8 bases lining up with TRBD2. V was pared by 5 bases and J by 8 bases, with 11 bases of the junction left unmatched. This CDR3 region has 15 residues. In germline, CDR1 is PRHDT, CDR2 FYEKMQ (reference sequence). CDR3 sequence (DNA): TGTGCCAGCAGCCCTTTCCGGGACGGGGGGGACATTCAGTACTTC. Residues: CASSPFRDGGDIQYF.

V and J are TRBV9 and TRBJ1-1, with 9 bases lining up with TRBD1. This CDR3 is 16 amino acids long. Germline CDR1 is SGDLS and CDR2 is YYNGEE. V lost 3 bases, J lost 5 bases, and 11 bases stayed unmatched. The CDR3 region has the DNA TGTGCCAGCAGCGGGGAACAGGGGGCGAGGGAAACTGAAGCTTTCTTT. Encoded protein: CASSGEQGARETEAFF.

This rearrangement joins TRBV12-3 or TRBV12-4 to TRBJ2-5, with D hard to call. The CDR3 contains 13 residues. Trimming left V 4 bases short and J 7 bases short, with 13 bases between. DNA for the CDR3: TGTGCCAGCAGTTCCAATCTCGGTGGGACCCAGTACTTC. This sequence encodes CASSSNLGGTQYF.

The chain's CDR3 is CASSFSGGDPTGELFF. DNA for the CDR3: TGCGCCAGCAGCTTCTCCGGGGGGGACCCCACCGGGGAGCTGTTTTTT. The V call is TRBV5-1, the J call TRBJ2-2; 8 nucleotides match TRBD2. This CDR3 has 16 amino acids. Trimming cost V 2 bases and J 4 bases; bases outside gene matches: 7. Germline CDR1 is SGHRS and CDR2 is YFSETQ.

This clone showed up just once. The junction shows a germline mismatch at one end, possibly a read error. The chain carries TRBV25-1 and TRBJ2-7; a possible D gene is TRBD1 (6 bases). The CDR3 has 15 residues. Per germline, CDR1 MGHDK and CDR2 SYGVNS. The CDR3 reads CASNFGSGVSNEQYF. CDR3 bases: TGTGCCAGCAACTTCGGGTCAGGGGTCTCCAACGAGCAGTACTTC.

The gene calls are TRBV5-4 and TRBJ2-1; 7 bases fit TRBD1. The CDR3 spans 15 residues. The germline V gene encodes CDR1 SGHNT and CDR2 YYREEE (reference sequence). V was pared by 4 bases and J by 2 bases, with 6 bases of the junction left unmatched. The CDR3 spells CASSTDRATYNEQFF. CDR3 DNA sequence: TGTGCCAGCAGCACTGACAGGGCGACCTACAATGAGCAGTTCTTC.

The CDR3: CASSATQGTGAFF. The CDR3 DNA sequence: TGTGCCAGCAGCGCAACACAGGGGACAGGAGCTTTCTTT. The rearrangement joins TRBV13 to TRBJ1-1, with 8 bases matching TRBD1. J was trimmed by 10 bases and V by 5 bases; bases with no gene match: 9. Germline loops: CDR1 PRHDT, CDR2 FYEKMQ (reference sequence). The CDR3 is 13 amino acids.

This clone was seen only a few times. The chain employs TRBV29-1 and TRBJ2-2; a possible D gene is TRBD1 (5 bases). CDR3 length equals 12 residues. Trimming stripped 6 bases from V and 5 bases from J, with 10 bases between. Germline V CDR1 and CDR2: SQVTM, ANQGSEA. The CDR3 sequence is CSVLPGTGELFF. CDR3 nucleotides: TGCAGCGTGCTCCCAGGGACCGGGGAGCTGTTTTTT.

In its sample, this clone was seen once. The V gene is TRBV18, the J gene TRBJ1-5; 7 positions agree with TRBD1. V trimming: 5 bases; J trimming: 2 bases; junction bases outside the gene matches: 6. The CDR3 is 15 amino acids. Germline CDR1 is KGHSH and CDR2 is LQKENI. CDR3 protein: CASSDDRDGNQPQHF. Here the CDR3 DNA reads TGTGCCAGCTCAGATGACAGGGATGGCAATCAGCCCCAGCATTTT.

The chain is built from TRBV7-2 and TRBJ1-6; TRBD1 might be the D (6 bases). Per germline, CDR1 SGHTA and CDR2 FQGNSA. The CDR3 runs to 17 residues. Trimming stripped 4 bases from V and 5 bases from J, with 18 bases between. As DNA, the CDR3 is TGTGCCAGCAGCTCGCAGACAGGCCCCGTTGATAATTCACCCCTCCACTTT. Amino acids: CASSSQTGPVDNSPLHF. Drawing the rest from reference TRBV7-2 and TRBJ1-6, the complete variable domain is GAGVSQSPSNKVTEKGKDVELRCDPISGHTALYWYRQSLGQGLEFLIYFQGNSAPDKSGLPSDRFSAERTGGSVSTLTIQRTQQEDSAVYLCASSSQTGPVDNSPLHFGNGTRLTVT.

The table lists this clone with many counts. The chain joins TRBV3-1 (or the pseudogene TRBV3-2) to TRBJ1-6; D is perhaps TRBD1 (5 bases). The CDR3 is made up of 16 amino acids. CDR1 LGHDT and CDR2 YNNKEL come from the germline V gene (reference sequence). V was pared by 0 bases and J by 2 bases, with 8 bases between. CDR3 loop: CASSQDAGTYNSPLHF. CDR3 bases: TGTGCCAGCAGCCAAGATGCAGGGACCTATAATTCACCCCTCCACTTT.

The chain couples TRBV11-2 to TRBJ2-1; TRBD2 aligns across 9 bases. The junction had 5 bases not matched to a gene; V was cut back by 0 bases and J by 8 bases. There are 15 residues in the CDR3. CDR1 SGHAT and CDR2 FQNNGV come from the germline V gene. This CDR3 reads CASSLERGGPHEQFF. CDR3 coding DNA: TGTGCCAGCAGCTTAGAGCGGGGGGGCCCCCATGAGCAGTTCTTC.

This chain joins TRBV5-6 and TRBJ2-5, with a possible D match to TRBD2 (6 bases). V lost 0 bases to trimming and J lost 4 bases, with 16 bases between them. The germline V gene encodes CDR1 SGHDT and CDR2 YYEEEE. The CDR3 runs to 16 residues. As DNA, the CDR3 is TGTGCCAGCAGCTTGGATGGGTACAGGAGGGGAGAGACCCAGTACTTC. Translating it yields CASSLDGYRRGETQYF.

The V and J genes are TRBV6-2 or TRBV6-3 and TRBJ2-1, with TRBD1 matching 8 bases. Germline V CDR1 and CDR2: MNHEY, SVGEGT. CDR3 length: 16 amino acids. The J segment lost 3 bases and the V segment lost 6 bases, leaving 10 bases of the junction unmatched. The CDR3 sequence is CASSPSRGPRYNEQFF. The CDR3 DNA reads TGTGCCAGCAGCCCTTCCAGGGGGCCGCGCTACAATGAGCAGTTCTTC.

The V and J genes are TRBV15 and TRBJ1-5, with TRBD1 identical over 9 bases. Unmatched junction bases numbered 6, after V lost 0 bases and J lost 6 bases. The CDR3 is 16 residues long. Germline lookup yields CDR1 LNHNV and CDR2 YYDKDF (reference sequence). CDR3 in amino acids: CATSRDPRTGVQPQHF. In nucleotides, the CDR3 is TGTGCCACCAGCAGAGATCCCCGGACAGGGGTTCAGCCCCAGCATTTT.

This CDR3 reads CASSPRQGQGTEAFF. CDR3 in DNA: TGTGCCAGCAGCCCCCGACAGGGGCAGGGCACTGAAGCTTTCTTT. The chain couples TRBV7-2 to TRBJ1-1; 8 positions match TRBD1. The J segment lost 4 bases and the V segment lost 5 bases, leaving 9 bases of the junction unmatched. Germline V lookup: CDR1 SGHTA, CDR2 FQGNSA. The CDR3 covers 15 residues.

The V and J genes are TRBV7-2 and TRBJ1-1, with TRBD1 matching 7 bases. V lost 6 bases, J lost 4 bases, and 8 bases stayed unmatched. Germline CDR1 and CDR2: SGHTA and FQGNSA. This CDR3 is 14 amino acids long. The CDR3 here is CASRPQGLSTEAFF. The CDR3 DNA reads TGTGCCAGCAGACCACAGGGGTTGAGCACTGAAGCTTTCTTT.

This sequence joins TRBV27 and TRBJ2-2, with TRBD2 matching over 7 bases. J gave up 6 bases and V 7 bases, and 14 bases lay outside the gene matches. CDR1 is MNHEY and CDR2 is SMNVEV in the germline V gene (reference sequence). CDR3 length: 16 residues. This CDR3 is CASTPMGGRSPGELFF. Here the CDR3 DNA reads TGTGCCAGCACCCCGATGGGCGGGAGATCACCCGGGGAGCTGTTTTTT.

This chain links TRBV6-6 with TRBJ2-5; 7 bases map to TRBD1. Germline values: CDR1 MNHNY, CDR2 SVGAGI (reference sequence). The CDR3 runs to 14 residues. V lost 7 bases and J lost 3; bases outside the gene matches: 8. CDR3 amino acids: CASTPRQGKETQYF. In nucleotides, the CDR3 is TGTGCCAGCACTCCGAGACAGGGAAAAGAGACCCAGTACTTC.

The V and J genes are TRBV10-3 and TRBJ1-2; the D gene is possibly TRBD1 (5 bases). V gave up 8 bases and J gave up 8 bases, with 15 bases separating them. Germline V CDR1 and CDR2: ENHRY, SYGVKD. This CDR3 region has 12 residues. In nucleotides, the CDR3 is TGTGCCATCCTGGGGGAGGGGAACGGCTACACCTTC. Residues: CAILGEGNGYTF.

The genes are TRBV27 and TRBJ1-1; a possible D gene is TRBD1 (6 bases). The V and J ends lost 10 bases and 0 bases respectively, with 12 bases between them. Per germline, CDR1 MNHEY and CDR2 SMNVEV (reference sequence). The CDR3 loop spans 13 amino acids. This chain's CDR3 is CAIGRGLNTEAFF. Here the CDR3 DNA reads TGTGCCATAGGGAGGGGGTTGAACACTGAAGCTTTCTTT.

This clone was counted once. V gene TRBV12-5 combines with J gene TRBJ2-3; TRBD1 is a possible D gene (5 bases). The CDR3 covers 17 residues. V lost 0 bases, J lost 4 bases, and 17 bases lay in between. Germline V gene lookup returns CDR1 LGHNT and CDR2 FRNRAP. The CDR3 spells CASGLVPLAGLADTQYF. Here the CDR3 DNA reads TGTGCTAGTGGTTTGGTTCCCCTTGCAGGGTTGGCAGATACGCAGTATTTT. The whole variable domain, remainder taken from reference TRBV12-5 and TRBJ2-3, is DARVTQTPRHKVTEMGQEVTMRCQPILGHNTVFWYRQTMMQGLELLAYFRNRAPLDDSGMPKDRFSAEMPDATLATLKIQPSEPRDSAVYFCASGLVPLAGLADTQYFGPGTRLTVL.

The rearrangement links TRBV15 to TRBJ2-1; 12 bases agree with TRBD2. The CDR3 length is 15 residues. Trimming cost V 1 base and J 6 bases; bases outside gene matches: 1. Germline V gene lookup returns CDR1 LNHNV and CDR2 YYDKDF (reference sequence). The CDR3 DNA reads TGTGCCACCAGCAGAGGACTAGCGGGAGTCAATGAGCAGTTCTTC. Protein product: CATSRGLAGVNEQFF.

In this sample, this clone turned up once. The rearrangement uses TRBV6-1 and TRBJ2-4; perhaps TRBD2 as D (6 bases). The V gene's germline CDR1 is MNHNS and CDR2 SASEGT. Trimming cost V 2 bases and J 0 bases, with 14 bases left between them. There are 17 residues in the CDR3. The CDR3 nucleotides read TGTGCCAGCAGTGAAAGGGGAGCGGGTCTAGCCAAAAACATTCAGTACTTC. This encodes CASSERGAGLAKNIQYF.

This clone was picked up one time. This chain links TRBV10-3 with TRBJ1-4, with 7 positions matching TRBD1. From germline, CDR1 is ENHRY and CDR2 SYGVKD. V lost 3 bases, J lost 10 bases, and 2 bases stayed unmatched. The CDR3 is 12 residues long. In nucleotides, the CDR3 is TGTGCCATCAGTGATGCAGGGGGAAAACTGTTTTTT. Protein sequence: CAISDAGGKLFF.

Only a few counts were recorded for this clone. The chain links TRBV2 to TRBJ1-1; D is undetermined. V lost 6 bases and J lost 6, with 14 bases in between. Germline lookup yields CDR1 SNHLY and CDR2 FYNNEI. The CDR3 loop spans 13 amino acids. The CDR3 here is CASSVSSGSEAFF. CDR3 coding DNA: TGTGCCAGCAGCGTATCCTCAGGTTCTGAAGCTTTCTTT.

The chain links TRBV28 to TRBJ2-7; 7 bases are shared with TRBD1. CDR3 length equals 12 residues. Germline V CDR1 and CDR2: MDHEN, SYDVKM. The J segment lost 7 bases and the V segment lost 3 bases, leaving 3 bases of the junction unmatched. The CDR3 nucleotides are TGTGCCAGCAGTTTTGACAGGGCGGAGCAGTACTTC. Translating it yields CASSFDRAEQYF.

This clone was seen just once. The rearrangement links TRBV5-1 to TRBJ1-1; D remains unclear. The germline V gene has CDR1 SGHRS and CDR2 YFSETQ. The CDR3 is 14 amino acids. Trimming cost V 3 bases and J 0 bases, with 9 bases left between them. This chain's CDR3 is CASSSRWMNTEAFF. The DNA of the CDR3 is TGCGCCAGCAGCTCGAGGTGGATGAACACTGAAGCTTTCTTT.

The chain uses TRBV18 and TRBJ1-2, with 9 bases aligning to TRBD1. Looked up from germline, CDR1 is KGHSH and CDR2 is LQKENI. The CDR3 has 15 residues. V shed 3 bases and J 3 bases; nucleotides not matched to a gene: 5. The CDR3 region is CASSPAGQGDYGYTF. The CDR3, as DNA: TGTGCCAGCTCACCGGCGGGACAGGGAGACTATGGCTACACCTTC.

The chain couples TRBV5-4 to TRBJ1-2; TRBD1 matches at 11 bases. The germline V gene has CDR1 SGHNT and CDR2 YYREEE (reference sequence). V gave up 5 bases and J gave up 3 bases; unmatched junction bases: 9. The CDR3 has 16 amino acids. This CDR3 is CASRPTPGQGDYGYTF. DNA for the CDR3: TGTGCCAGCAGACCTACTCCGGGACAGGGGGACTATGGCTACACCTTC.

The genes are TRBV18 and TRBJ2-7; possibly TRBD1 for D (6 bases). Looked up from germline, CDR1 is KGHSH and CDR2 is LQKENI. V lost 1 base to trimming and J lost 3 bases, with 10 bases between them. The CDR3 extends over 14 amino acids. CDR3 in amino acids: CASSPLEGGYEQYV. CDR3 nucleotides: TGTGCCAGCTCACCACTCGAAGGGGGCTACGAGCAGTACGTC.

V and J are TRBV7-2 and TRBJ2-5; 7 bases line up with TRBD1. V lost 4 bases and J lost 4; bases outside the gene matches: 0. In germline, CDR1 is SGHTA, CDR2 FQGNSA. CDR3 length: 12 residues. The CDR3 protein is CASSYRGETQYF. The CDR3 bases are TGTGCCAGCAGCTACAGGGGAGAGACCCAGTACTTC.